The T cell receptor beta chain described here comes from a study of T cell clones after liver transplantation (dated by TCRdb to the late 2010s). In the study overall: The samples were obtained from ITN030ST, a randomized trial that attempted immunosuppression withdrawal within 2 years after liver transplantation. Donor-reactive T cell clones were identified by TCRbeta sequencing after a pre-transplant mixed lymphocyte reaction and then tracked in post-transplant blood. Third party-reactive TCRbeta sequences from pre-transplant MLRs were also identified as an antigen-independent comparator for donor-reactive sequences. Of the eight recipients, a few were HCV-positive, while the remaining recipients had been transplanted for non-autoimmune, non-viral indications. The subjects received no induction therapy and were kept on standard immunosuppression until randomization at 12-24 months post-transplant. To count as tolerant, a recipient had to stay completely off immunosuppression for at least one year without liver enzymes climbing beyond twice the upper limit of normal. Blood samples were taken pre-transplant, pre-randomization before withdrawal, and post-randomization after full withdrawal or failed withdrawal. Of the 8 liver transplant recipients making up the studied cohort, 3 were classified as tolerant and 5 as non-tolerant. Study-level results and caveats: In most of the 8 subjects, circulating donor-reactive CD4 TCRbeta sequences decreased significantly after transplant, regardless of tolerance or HCV status. Low numbers of available donor cells limited the measurable donor-reactive repertoire in two subjects. The conclusions were considered preliminary, being limited by small, heterogeneous patient numbers and non-standardized post-transplant time points. Donor-reactive sequences declined more than third party-reactive ones, suggesting partial antigen-specific deletion unrelated to withdrawal success. Because no allograft tissue specimens were available, donor-reactive T cells may have migrated into the graft instead of being deleted. When repertoire turnover was accounted for, significantly reduced detection of donor-reactive sequences was found in 7 of 8 subjects for CD4 and in 8 of 8 subjects for CD8.

Unstimulated PBMCs, after thawing, were stained for CD3, CD4 and CD8 and then FACS-sorted into CD3+CD4+ and CD3+CD8+ populations. Randomization to immunosuppression withdrawal applied to every one of the 8 studied subjects. The Qiagen DNeasy Blood and Tissue Kit was used for genomic DNA isolation. This clone was picked up one time. The specificity of this receptor is unknown. No qualities accompany the bases; no much larger clone lies one base away. High-throughput TCRbeta CDR3 sequencing of frozen genomic DNA was performed by immunoSEQ, with PCR amplification, mapping, bias correction and internal controls included. For the original study's pipeline: Only productive rearrangements were retained, with each unique TCRbeta sequence defined by its CDR3 nucleotide sequence together with its V and J gene. Donor-reactive sequences required at least 5-fold expansion in CFSE-low cells versus unstimulated pre-transplant cells and at least 0.01% frequency. Per-subject minimum frequency thresholds, based on the lowest-template unstimulated sample, ensured at least 90% detection power. Repertoire turnover was measured by Jensen-Shannon divergence between the top 1000 TCRbeta sequences post- and pre-transplant. Changes in detection of donor-reactive sequences were tested with two-sided Fisher's exact tests. Here the immuneACCESS table is served through TCRdb, limited to in-frame sequences with V and J called. Missing clones are a known gap in these copies; in checked studies unresolved V genes cover under half, and the rest lacks a known reason. The V and J calls and clone size were taken over from that table, and D and trimming were inferred from the DNA. The sample table shows more than 65,000 clones, and roughly 80% are seen once. The top ten constitute approximately 0.79% of the sample.

CDR1 is given as WSHSY and CDR2 as SAAADI, both from the germline V gene. Unmatched junction bases come to 5, with V trimmed by 6 bases and J by 3 bases. The CDR3 runs 14 residues from the cysteine to the phenylalanine. Just CDR3 DNA is preserved here, 42 bases in frame from base 1. The rearranged chain carries TRBV10-2 and TRBJ2-7, with TRBD2 matching 10 junction bases. This clonotype was obtained from a human patient who received a liver transplant. Following a transplant, a fraction of the T cells may be traceable to the graft donor. Sequencing was performed on CD4+ T cells from blood, taken 12 months after liver transplant. The encoded CDR3 is CASRMPSGSYEQYF. The DNA sequence reads TGCGCCAGCAGGATGCCTAGCGGGAGCTACGAGCAGTACTTC.